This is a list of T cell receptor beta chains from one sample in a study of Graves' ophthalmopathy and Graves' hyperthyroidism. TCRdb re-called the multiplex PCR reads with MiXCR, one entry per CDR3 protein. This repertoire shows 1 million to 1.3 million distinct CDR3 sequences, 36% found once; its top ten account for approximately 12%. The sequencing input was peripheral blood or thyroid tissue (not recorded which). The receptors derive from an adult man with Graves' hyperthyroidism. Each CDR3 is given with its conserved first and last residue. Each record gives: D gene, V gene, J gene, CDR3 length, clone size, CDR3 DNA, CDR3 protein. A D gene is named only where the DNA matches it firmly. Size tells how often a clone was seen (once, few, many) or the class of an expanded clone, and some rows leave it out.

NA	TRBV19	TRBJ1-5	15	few	TGTGCCAGTAGTATTTTGCAGGGATACAATCAGCCCCAGCATTTT	CASSILQGYNQPQHF
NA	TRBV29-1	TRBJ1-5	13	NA	TGCAGCGTCAGGAGGATTGAGACCCAGTACCAGCATTTT	CSVRRIETQYQHF
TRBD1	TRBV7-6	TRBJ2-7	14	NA	TGTGCCAGCAACTTGACAGGGGGCGAGGACGAGCAGTACTTC	CASNLTGGEDEQYF
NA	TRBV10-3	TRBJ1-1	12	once	TGTGCCATCAGTGAGCAGGGGAGGGAAGCTTTCTTT	CAISEQGREAFF
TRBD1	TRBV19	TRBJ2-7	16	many	TGTGCCAGTAGTTATGCCTGGACAGGAGCCTCCTACGAGCAGTACTTC	CASSYAWTGASYEQYF
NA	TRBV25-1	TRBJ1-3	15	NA	TGTGCCAGCTCACCCCGACAGGCGGGGGGAAACACCATATATTTT	CASSPRQAGGNTIYF
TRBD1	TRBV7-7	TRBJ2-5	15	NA	TGTGCCAGCAGTGAAACCGGGACAGGGACTTGGGCCCAGTACTTC	CASSETGTGTWAQYF
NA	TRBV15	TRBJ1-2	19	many	TGTGCCACCAGCAGAGAGGCAGGGGCTTATCGTACTATTAACTATGGCTACACCTTC	CATSREAGAYRTINYGYTF
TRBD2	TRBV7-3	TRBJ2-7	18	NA	TGTGCCAGCAGCTTAGAAGCTAGCGGGGGGACCACCGCCTACGAGCAGTACTTC	CASSLEASGGTTAYEQYF
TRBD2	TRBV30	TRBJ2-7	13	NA	TGTGCCTGGGGGACTAGCGGGAGTCTCGAGCAGTACTTC	CAWGTSGSLEQYF
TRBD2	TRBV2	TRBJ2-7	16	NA	TGTGCCAGCAGGCCCGCTTTTGTGCGGGAGTCCTACGAGCAGTACTTC	CASRPAFVRESYEQYF
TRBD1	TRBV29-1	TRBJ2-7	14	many	TGCAGCGTTGGCCCGGACAGGCCTGTCGACGAGCAGTACTTC	CSVGPDRPVDEQYF
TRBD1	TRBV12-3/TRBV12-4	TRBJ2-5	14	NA	TGTGCCAGCAATCCCCGGGACAGACAAGAGATCCAGTACTTC	CASNPRDRQEIQYF
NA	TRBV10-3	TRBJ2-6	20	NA	TGTGCCATCAGTTACTCGACGCGACCCCTACTCCGTACTGGGGCCAACGTCCTGACTTTC	CAISYSTRPLLRTGANVLTF
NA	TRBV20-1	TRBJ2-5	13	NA	TGCAGTGCTAGAGATATCGCGGAAGAGACCCAGTACTTC	CSARDIAEETQYF
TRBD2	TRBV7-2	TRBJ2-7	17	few	TGTGCCAGCAGCTCTATACGGACGGGACGGGAGGGCCAGGGGCAGTACTTC	CASSSIRTGREGQGQYF
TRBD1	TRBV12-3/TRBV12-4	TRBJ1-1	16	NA	TGTGCCAGCAGTCCCCTAGACAGGGGGTTGAACACTGAAGCTTTCTTT	CASSPLDRGLNTEAFF
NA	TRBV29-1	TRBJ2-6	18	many	TGCAGCGTTGAAGTCGGCGGGCACCTCAGCTCTGGGGCCAACGTCCTGACTTTC	CSVEVGGHLSSGANVLTF
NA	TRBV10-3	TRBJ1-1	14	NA	TGTGCCATCAGTGAGCAGGGGACGAACACTGAAGCTTTCTTT	CAISEQGTNTEAFF
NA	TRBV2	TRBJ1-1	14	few	TGTGCCAGCAGAATAGGCCTGAAGAACACTGAAGCTTTCTTT	CASRIGLKNTEAFF
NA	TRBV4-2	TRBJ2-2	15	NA	TGTGCCAGCAGCCAACTTCAGGCGGGCACCGGGGAGCTGTTTTTT	CASSQLQAGTGELFF
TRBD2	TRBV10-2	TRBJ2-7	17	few	TGCGCCAGCAGTGCCGGACTAGCGGGAGGGGGCTCCTACGAGCAGTACTTC	CASSAGLAGGGSYEQYF
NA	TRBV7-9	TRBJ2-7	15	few	TGTGCCAGCAGCTTTTATCAGCAGTCCTTCTACGAGCAGTACTTC	CASSFYQQSFYEQYF
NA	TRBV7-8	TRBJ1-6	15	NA	TGTGCATCGGGCGCCGGGAGGTCCTATAATTCACCCCTCCACTTT	CASGAGRSYNSPLHF
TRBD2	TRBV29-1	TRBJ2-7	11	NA	TGCAGCTTTGAGCGGGGCTACGAGCAGTACTTC	CSFERGYEQYF
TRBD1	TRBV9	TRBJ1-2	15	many	TGTGCCAGCAGCCCGAGGGGACAGGGTAACTATGGCTACACCTTC	CASSPRGQGNYGYTF
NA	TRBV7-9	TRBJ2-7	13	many	TGTGCCAGCAGCTTTATGGGCTCCTACGAGCAGTACTTC	CASSFMGSYEQYF
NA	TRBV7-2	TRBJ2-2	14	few	TGTGCCAGCAGCTTATTTCTGGGTACCGGGGAGCTGTTTTTT	CASSLFLGTGELFF
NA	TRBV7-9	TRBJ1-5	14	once	TGCGCCAGCAGCCAAGATGCGCAGCATCAGCCCCAGCATTTT	CASSQDAQHQPQHF
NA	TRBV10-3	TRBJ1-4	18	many	TGTGCCATCAGTGAGTCCTCTTACCCGGGGAGTGCAAATGAAAAACTGTTTTTT	CAISESSYPGSANEKLFF
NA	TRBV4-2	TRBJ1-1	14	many	TGTGCCAGCAGCCAAGATGAAACAGGGAGAGGAGCTTTCTTT	CASSQDETGRGAFF
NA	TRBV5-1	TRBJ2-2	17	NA	TGCGCCAGCAGCCCCGGCTTTCAGACAGGAAACACCGGGGAGCTGTTTTTT	CASSPGFQTGNTGELFF
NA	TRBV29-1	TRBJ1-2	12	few	TGCAGCGTTGTATCAGTCGACTATGGCTACACCTTC	CSVVSVDYGYTF
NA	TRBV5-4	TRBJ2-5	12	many	TGTGCCAGCCGGTCTCCGGAGGAGACCCAGTACTTC	CASRSPEETQYF
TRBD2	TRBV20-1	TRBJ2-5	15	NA	TGCAGTGCTAGAGGACTAGCCGTAATACAAGAGACCCAGTACTTC	CSARGLAVIQETQYF
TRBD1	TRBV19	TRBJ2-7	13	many	TGCGCCAGCAGCATCGGGACAGGCTACGAGCAGTACTTC	CASSIGTGYEQYF
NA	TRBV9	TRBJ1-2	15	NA	TGTGCCAGCAGCGTGGGGGCAGAAACTAACTATGGCTACACCTTC	CASSVGAETNYGYTF
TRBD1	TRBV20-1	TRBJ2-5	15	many	TGCAGTGCTACACCAATACAGGGGGCCCGAGAGACCCAGTACTTC	CSATPIQGARETQYF
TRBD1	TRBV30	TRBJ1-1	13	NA	TGTGCCTGGAGTGTGACAGGGGGCACTGAAGCTTTCTTT	CAWSVTGGTEAFF
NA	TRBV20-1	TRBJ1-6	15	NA	TGCAGTGCTAGAAACGGTGGGGCTTTAAGTTCACCCCTCCACTTT	CSARNGGALSSPLHF
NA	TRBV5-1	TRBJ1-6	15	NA	TGCGCCAGCAGCTTGACAGGGATCGACACTTCACCCCTCCACTTT	CASSLTGIDTSPLHF
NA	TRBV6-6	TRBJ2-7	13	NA	TGTGCCAGCAGTCCAGGTCCGGGGAACGAGCAGTACTTC	CASSPGPGNEQYF
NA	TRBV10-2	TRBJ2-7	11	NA	TGCGCCAGCAGTGAACGAGGGGTCCCTTTGTTC	CASSERGVPLF